This is a list of T cell receptor beta chains from one sample in a study of lymphopenia after photon versus proton radiotherapy. Profiling relied on immunoSEQ multiplex PCR, and the TCRdb table lists in-frame clones only, not all of them. The sample has 40,000 to 45,000 clones, about four fifths seen once. Sequenced here: peripheral blood, sampled from a patient treated with proton-based radiotherapy. Every receptor here comes from a woman in her 70s with pancreatic cancer. The CDR3 runs from the conserved cysteine through the conserved F or W. Each record gives: V gene, D gene, J gene, clone size, CDR3 protein, CDR3 DNA. D genes are given only for firm matches. The size entry is marked missing in some rows and otherwise reads once, few, many or a size class.

TRBV29-1	NA	TRBJ1-1	NA	CSVEGGLNTEAFF	TGCAGCGTAGAAGGGGGGTTGAACACTGAAGCTTTCTTT
TRBV28	NA	TRBJ2-4	NA	CASRTAGLIAKNIQYF	TGTGCCAGCCGAACCGCGGGTTTGATAGCCAAAAACATTCAGTACTTC
TRBV27	TRBD2	TRBJ2-1	NA	CASSFRSGRAYNEQFF	TGTGCCAGCAGTTTTAGGAGCGGGAGGGCATACAATGAGCAGTTCTTC
TRBV27	TRBD1	TRBJ1-5	NA	CASSRDREQPQHF	TGTGCCAGCAGTAGGGACAGGGAACAGCCCCAGCATTTT
TRBV7-2	TRBD2	TRBJ2-1	NA	CASSFLAGGRSYNEQFF	TGTGCCAGCAGCTTTCTAGCGGGAGGCCGCTCCTACAATGAGCAGTTCTTC
TRBV5-4	NA	TRBJ2-1	NA	CASSLSSGSFNEQFF	TGTGCCAGCAGCTTATCCAGCGGAAGTTTCAATGAGCAGTTCTTC
TRBV28	NA	TRBJ1-4	NA	CASSLIKGQGEKLFF	TGTGCCAGCAGTTTAATAAAGGGGCAAGGGGAAAAACTGTTTTTT
TRBV28	NA	TRBJ2-7	NA	CASSLSIGGLYEQYF	TGTGCCAGCAGTTTATCAATTGGAGGCCTCTACGAGCAGTACTTC
TRBV11-3	TRBD2	TRBJ2-1	NA	CASSPRTSGRLNEQFF	TGTGCCAGCAGCCCTCGAACTAGCGGGAGGCTCAATGAGCAGTTCTTC
TRBV19	TRBD1	TRBJ1-1	NA	CASSSGTGVTEAFF	TGTGCCAGTAGTTCGGGGACAGGGGTGACTGAAGCTTTCTTT
TRBV5-5	NA	TRBJ1-4	NA	CASSLIGNEKLFF	TGTGCCAGCAGCTTGATAGGCAATGAAAAACTGTTTTTT
TRBV5-1	TRBD2	TRBJ2-7	NA	CASSLNPGLAGGYEQYF	TGCGCCAGCAGCTTGAACCCAGGACTAGCGGGAGGATACGAGCAGTACTTC
TRBV19	NA	TRBJ2-7	NA	CASSINREDEQYF	TGTGCCAGTAGTATCAACAGGGAGGACGAGCAGTACTTC
TRBV6-6	NA	TRBJ2-7	NA	CASLKGYEQYF	TGTGCCAGCCTAAAAGGATACGAGCAGTACTTC
TRBV27	NA	TRBJ2-3	few	CASSFRESGTQYF	TGTGCCAGCAGTTTTCGAGAGTCGGGTACGCAGTATTTT
TRBV19	NA	TRBJ1-5	NA	CASRTEYSNQPQHF	TGTGCCAGTAGGACGGAATATAGCAATCAGCCCCAGCATTTT
TRBV28	NA	TRBJ1-2	NA	CASSLKVRGGYTF	TGTGCCAGCAGTTTAAAGGTCAGAGGGGGCTACACCTTC
TRBV7-9	NA	TRBJ2-3	NA	CASSLASGSTDTQYF	TGTGCCAGCAGCTTAGCCTCGGGAAGCACAGATACGCAGTATTTT
TRBV18	TRBD1	TRBJ2-7	NA	CASSQKGDRDEQYF	TGTGCCAGCTCTCAAAAAGGGGACAGGGACGAGCAGTACTTC
TRBV7-3	TRBD1	TRBJ2-5	NA	CASSSTGQGAPETQYF	TGTGCCAGCAGCTCGACGGGACAGGGGGCCCCAGAGACCCAGTACTTC
TRBV4-3	TRBD1	TRBJ1-2	NA	CASSQDPDRDNYGYTF	TGCGCCAGCAGCCAAGACCCGGACAGGGATAACTATGGCTACACCTTC
TRBV5-1	TRBD2	TRBJ2-7	NA	CASSLDPTSRSEQYF	TGCGCCAGCAGCTTGGATCCGACTAGCCGGTCCGAGCAGTACTTC
TRBV10-2	NA	TRBJ1-5	NA	CASSDTGGDQPQHF	TGCGCCAGCAGTGATACGGGGGGGGATCAGCCCCAGCATTTT
TRBV29-1	NA	TRBJ2-2	NA	CSVEDQSGELFF	TGCAGCGTTGAAGATCAGTCAGGGGAGCTGTTTTTT
TRBV18	NA	TRBJ1-1	NA	CASSPPGSPNTEAFF	TGTGCCAGCTCACCACCGGGCAGCCCGAACACTGAAGCTTTCTTT
TRBV28	TRBD1	TRBJ1-1	NA	CASSLGTGEMNTEAFF	TGTGCCAGCAGTTTAGGGACAGGGGAAATGAACACTGAAGCTTTCTTT
TRBV5-1	TRBD1	TRBJ2-7	few	CASSTNPRQGVSSYEQYF	TGCGCCAGCAGCACAAACCCGCGACAGGGGGTCAGCTCCTACGAGCAGTACTTC
TRBV6-5	NA	TRBJ1-5	NA	CASSYSGGNNQPQHF	TGTGCCAGCAGTTACTCCGGGGGGAACAATCAGCCCCAGCATTTT
TRBV11-2	NA	TRBJ2-3	NA	CASSLVGGLTDTQYF	TGTGCCAGCAGCTTAGTGGGGGGCCTCACAGATACGCAGTATTTT
TRBV11-2	NA	TRBJ1-1	few	CASSLGRLNTEAFF	TGTGCCAGCAGCTTGGGACGGTTGAACACTGAAGCTTTCTTT
TRBV19	NA	TRBJ1-5	few	CASSTQAGNQPQHF	TGTGCCAGTAGTACCCAAGCGGGCAATCAGCCCCAGCATTTT
TRBV19	TRBD2	TRBJ2-2	NA	CASSPTSAGTGELFF	TGTGCCAGTAGCCCGACTAGCGCGGGCACCGGGGAGCTGTTTTTT
TRBV28	TRBD1	TRBJ1-5	NA	CASSLTGGTSNQPQHF	TGTGCCAGCAGTTTGACAGGGGGCACGAGCAATCAGCCCCAGCATTTT
TRBV19	NA	TRBJ1-4	NA	CASTIPGLDITNEKLFF	TGTGCCAGTACCATCCCGGGATTAGACATAACTAATGAAAAACTGTTTTTT
TRBV19	TRBD1	TRBJ1-5	NA	CASSGLGQGQQPQHF	TGTGCCAGTAGTGGACTCGGACAGGGACAACAGCCCCAGCATTTT
TRBV2	TRBD1	TRBJ1-2	NA	CASSTPSQGQGHTF	TGTGCCAGCAGTACTCCCTCTCAGGGACAGGGGCACACCTTC
TRBV7-9	NA	TRBJ1-2	NA	CASSLSPGVYGYTF	TGTGCCAGCAGCTTGTCACCGGGTGTCTATGGCTACACCTTC
TRBV28	NA	TRBJ1-1	NA	CASSLFSGNTEAFF	TGTGCCAGCAGTTTGTTCTCAGGGAACACTGAAGCTTTCTTT
TRBV7-3	NA	TRBJ2-1	NA	CASSSSNEQFF	TGTGCCAGCAGCTCGTCAAATGAGCAGTTCTTC
TRBV7-7	TRBD1	TRBJ2-1	NA	CASSRAGTGDNEQFF	TGTGCTAGCAGCCGGGCCGGGACAGGGGACAATGAGCAGTTCTTC
TRBV6-1	TRBD2	TRBJ2-1	NA	CASSTSGRAENEQFF	TGTGCCAGCAGTACTAGCGGGAGGGCCGAAAATGAGCAGTTCTTC
TRBV7-2	NA	TRBJ1-1	NA	CASSLDRPEAFF	TGTGCCAGCAGCCTCGACCGTCCTGAAGCTTTCTTT
TRBV5-8	NA	TRBJ2-1	NA	CASSLDGTQLSQFF	TGTGCCAGCAGCTTGGACGGGACTCAGCTATCCCAGTTCTTC
TRBV28	NA	TRBJ2-7	NA	CASSVRASSYEQYF	TGTGCCAGCAGTGTGAGGGCCTCCTCCTACGAGCAGTACTTC
TRBV29-1	TRBD1	TRBJ2-5	NA	CSAIRDRVLGETQYF	TGCAGCGCTATCCGGGACAGGGTATTGGGAGAGACCCAGTACTTC